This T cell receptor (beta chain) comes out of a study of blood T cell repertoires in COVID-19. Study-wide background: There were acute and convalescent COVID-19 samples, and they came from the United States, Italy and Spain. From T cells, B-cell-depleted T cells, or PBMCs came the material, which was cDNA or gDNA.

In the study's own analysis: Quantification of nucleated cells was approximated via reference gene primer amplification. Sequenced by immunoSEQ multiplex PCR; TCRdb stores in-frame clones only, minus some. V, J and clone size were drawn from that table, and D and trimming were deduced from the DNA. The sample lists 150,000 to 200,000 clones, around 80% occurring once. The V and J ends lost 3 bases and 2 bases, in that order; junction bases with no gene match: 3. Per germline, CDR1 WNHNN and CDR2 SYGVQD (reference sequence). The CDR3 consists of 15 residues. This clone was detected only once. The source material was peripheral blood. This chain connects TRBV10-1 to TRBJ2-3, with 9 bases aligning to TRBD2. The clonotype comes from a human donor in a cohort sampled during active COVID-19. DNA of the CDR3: TGCGCCAGCAGTGATCTAGCGGGGTCCACAGATACGCAGTATTTT. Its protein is CASSDLAGSTDTQYF.